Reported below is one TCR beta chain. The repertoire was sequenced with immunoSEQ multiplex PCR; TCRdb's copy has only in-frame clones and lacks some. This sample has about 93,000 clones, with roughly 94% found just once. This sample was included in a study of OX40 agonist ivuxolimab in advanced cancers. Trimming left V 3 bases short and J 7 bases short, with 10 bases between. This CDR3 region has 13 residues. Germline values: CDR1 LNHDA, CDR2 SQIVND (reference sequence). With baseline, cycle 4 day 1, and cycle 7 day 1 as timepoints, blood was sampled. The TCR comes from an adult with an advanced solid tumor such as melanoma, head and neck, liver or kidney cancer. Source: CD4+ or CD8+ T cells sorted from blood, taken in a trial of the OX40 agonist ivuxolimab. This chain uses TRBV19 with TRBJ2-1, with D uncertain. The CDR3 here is CASSISSLNEQFF. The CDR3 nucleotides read TGTGCCAGTAGTATCAGCAGCCTAAATGAGCAGTTCTTC.